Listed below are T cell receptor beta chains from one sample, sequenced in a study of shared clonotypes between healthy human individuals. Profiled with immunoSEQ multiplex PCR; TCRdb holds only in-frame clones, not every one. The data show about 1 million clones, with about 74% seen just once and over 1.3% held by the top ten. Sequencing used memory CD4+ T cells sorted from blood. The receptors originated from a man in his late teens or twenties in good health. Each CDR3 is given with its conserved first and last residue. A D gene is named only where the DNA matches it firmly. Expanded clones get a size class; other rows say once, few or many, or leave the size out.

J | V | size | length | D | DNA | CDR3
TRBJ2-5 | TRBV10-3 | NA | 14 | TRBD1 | TGTGCCATCAACGAGGGGGCAGCCCAAGAGACCCAGTACTTC | CAINEGAAQETQYF
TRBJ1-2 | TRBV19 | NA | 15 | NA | TGTGCCAGTAGTCCTCTACGACAGGACCTTTATGGCTACACCTTC | CASSPLRQDLYGYTF
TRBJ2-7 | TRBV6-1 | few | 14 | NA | TGTGCCAGCAGTGGCCTGCGACTCACCTACGAGCAGTACTTC | CASSGLRLTYEQYF
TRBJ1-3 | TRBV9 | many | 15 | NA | TGTGCCAGCAGCGTAGCCCTGAGCTCTGGAAACACCATATATTTT | CASSVALSSGNTIYF
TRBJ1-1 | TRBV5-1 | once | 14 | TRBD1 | TGCGCCAGCACCCCGACAGGGGGCAAGACTGAAGCTTTCTTT | CASTPTGGKTEAFF
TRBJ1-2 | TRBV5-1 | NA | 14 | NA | TGCGCCAGCAGCTTGGAACAGACTGTGGGTGGCTACACCTTC | CASSLEQTVGGYTF
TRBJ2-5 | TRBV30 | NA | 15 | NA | TGTGCCTGGAGCGGGGGGAGGGGGCGGCAAGAGACCCAGTACTTC | CAWSGGRGRQETQYF
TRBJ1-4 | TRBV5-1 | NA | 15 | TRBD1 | TGCGCCAGCAGCTTGAGGGCAGGGGGGAATGAAAAACTGTTTTTT | CASSLRAGGNEKLFF
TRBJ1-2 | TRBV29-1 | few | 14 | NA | TGCAGCGTTGGGCCGAAAGGGGATATCTATGGCTACACCTTC | CSVGPKGDIYGYTF
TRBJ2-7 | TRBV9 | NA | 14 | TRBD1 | TGTGCCAGCAGTCCGACAGGGAACTCCTACGAGCAGTACTTC | CASSPTGNSYEQYF
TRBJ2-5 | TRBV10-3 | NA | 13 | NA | TGTGCCATCACCCGGGACTTGACGGAGACCCAGTACTTC | CAITRDLTETQYF
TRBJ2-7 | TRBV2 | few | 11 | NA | TGTGCCAGCAGTCCAGCCTACGAGCAGTACTTC | CASSPAYEQYF
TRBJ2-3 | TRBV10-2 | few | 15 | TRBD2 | TGCGCCAGCAGTGAACGGCCTAGCGGGGCAGATACGCAGTATTTT | CASSERPSGADTQYF
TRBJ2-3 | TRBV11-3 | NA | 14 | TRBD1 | TGTGCCAGCAGCACTAGGACAGGGGCAGATACGCAGTATTTT | CASSTRTGADTQYF
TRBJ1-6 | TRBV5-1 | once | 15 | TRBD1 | TGCGCCAGCAGCGGCGGGACAGGGGAGGGCTCACCCCTCCACTTT | CASSGGTGEGSPLHF
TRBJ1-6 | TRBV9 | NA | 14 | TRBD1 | TGTGCCAGCAGCTCCGGACAGGGAAATTCACCCCTCCACTTT | CASSSGQGNSPLHF
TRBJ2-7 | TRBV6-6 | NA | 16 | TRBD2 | TGTGCCACCTTTATCGCCGGGGGGAGCCCATCCTACGAGCAGTACTTC | CATFIAGGSPSYEQYF
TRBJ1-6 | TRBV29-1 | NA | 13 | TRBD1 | TGCAGCGTTGGACAGGGAGGTAATTCACCCCTCCACTTT | CSVGQGGNSPLHF
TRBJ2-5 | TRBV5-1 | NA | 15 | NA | TGCGCCAGCAGCACCTCCGGGACGGGGAAAGAGACCCAGTACTTC | CASSTSGTGKETQYF
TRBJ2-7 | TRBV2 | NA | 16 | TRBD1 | TGTGCCAGCAGTGAAACCCCACAGGGGGGCTCCTACGAGCAGTACTTC | CASSETPQGGSYEQYF
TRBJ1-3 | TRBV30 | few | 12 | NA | TGTGCCTGGAGTGTCGGGCGGGACACCATATATTTT | CAWSVGRDTIYF
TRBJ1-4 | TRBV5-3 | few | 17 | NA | TGTGCCAGAAGCTTGGCCGGGGCAGCTGCAACTAATGAAAAACTGTTTTTT | CARSLAGAAATNEKLFF
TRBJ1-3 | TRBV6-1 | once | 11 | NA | TGTGCCACCCAAAGGGGGGGGACCATATATTTT | CATQRGGTIYF
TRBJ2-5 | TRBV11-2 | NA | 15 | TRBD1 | TGTGCCAGCAGCCCTGGACAGGGGGCTCAAGAGACCCAGTACTTC | CASSPGQGAQETQYF
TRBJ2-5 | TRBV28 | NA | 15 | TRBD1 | TGTGCCAGCAGTTTATGGGGACAGGGTCGCGAGACCCAGTACTTC | CASSLWGQGRETQYF
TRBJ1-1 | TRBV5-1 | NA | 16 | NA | TGCGCCAGCAGCCCGGGGGACAACTTAGGGAACACTGAAGCTTTCTTT | CASSPGDNLGNTEAFF
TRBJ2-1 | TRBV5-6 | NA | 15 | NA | TGTGCCAGCAGCTCCGGGGCTCCAGGTATCCATGAGCAGTTCTTC | CASSSGAPGIHEQFF
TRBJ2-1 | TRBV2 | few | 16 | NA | TGTGCCACGAAACTACACGGGAGATCGGCCTACAATGAGCAGTTCTTC | CATKLHGRSAYNEQFF
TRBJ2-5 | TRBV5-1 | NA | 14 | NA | TGCGCCAGCAGCTTTAAGGGTTTGTCGGAGACCCAGTACTTC | CASSFKGLSETQYF
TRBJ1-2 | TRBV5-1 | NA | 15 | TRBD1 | TGCGCCAGCAGCTTGTACGGGACAGGGATGTATGGCTACACCTTC | CASSLYGTGMYGYTF
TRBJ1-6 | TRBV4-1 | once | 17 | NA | TGCGCCAGCAGCCAAGTTTCGTTGAGCTCCTATAATTCACCCCTCCACTTT | CASSQVSLSSYNSPLHF
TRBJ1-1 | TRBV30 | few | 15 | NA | TGTGCCTGGAGTGTACCGGGGCGCTCGAACACTGAAGCTTTCTTT | CAWSVPGRSNTEAFF
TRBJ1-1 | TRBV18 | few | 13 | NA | TGTGCCAGCTCACCACCGATGAACACTGAAGCTTTCTTT | CASSPPMNTEAFF
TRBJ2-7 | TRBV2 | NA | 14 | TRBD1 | TGTGCCAGCAGTGGCGGGACAGGGCTTGGGGAGCAGTACTTC | CASSGGTGLGEQYF
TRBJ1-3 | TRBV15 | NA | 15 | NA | TGTGCCACCAGCAGAGATTCGGGACTGGGAAACACCATATATTTT | CATSRDSGLGNTIYF
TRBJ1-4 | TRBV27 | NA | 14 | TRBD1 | TGTGCCAGCAGTACCCGGACAGGGACCAATGCGATGTTTTTT | CASSTRTGTNAMFF
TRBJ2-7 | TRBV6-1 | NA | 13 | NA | TGTGCCAGCAGTTTCAGGGGAACCTACGAGCAGTACTTC | CASSFRGTYEQYF
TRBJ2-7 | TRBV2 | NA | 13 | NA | TGTGCCAGCAGTGGGGGGCTGGGCTACGAGCAGTACTTC | CASSGGLGYEQYF
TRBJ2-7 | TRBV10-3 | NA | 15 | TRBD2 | TGTGCCATCAGTGGATTGACTAGCGGGAAGGACGAGCAGTACTTC | CAISGLTSGKDEQYF
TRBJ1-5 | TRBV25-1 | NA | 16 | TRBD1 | TGTGCCAGCAGCGAGGCAGGTGGGACAGGCTATCAGCCCCAGCATTTT | CASSEAGGTGYQPQHF
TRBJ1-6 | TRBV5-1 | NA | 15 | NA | TGCGCCAGCCGCCCCCAGGAGGGGCCCAATTCACCCCTCCACTTT | CASRPQEGPNSPLHF
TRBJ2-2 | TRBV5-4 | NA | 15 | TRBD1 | TGTGCCAGCAGCTTGGGAGGGGGCAACACCGGGGAGCTGTTTTTT | CASSLGGGNTGELFF
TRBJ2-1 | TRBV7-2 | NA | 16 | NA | TGTGCCAGCAGCTTAGGGGGACTCCCGGCCTACAATGAGCAGTTCTTC | CASSLGGLPAYNEQFF
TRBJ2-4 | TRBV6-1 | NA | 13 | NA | TGTGCCAGCAGTGAAACACGACTAAACATTCAGTACTTC | CASSETRLNIQYF
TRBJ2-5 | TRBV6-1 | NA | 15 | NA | TGTGCCAGCAGTGATGGGGTGGCGCAGGGATGGACCCAGTACTTC | CASSDGVAQGWTQYF
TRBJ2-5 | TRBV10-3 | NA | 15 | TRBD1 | TGTGCCATCAGTGAAATAGGGGGCCGAGGAGAGACCCAGTACTTC | CAISEIGGRGETQYF
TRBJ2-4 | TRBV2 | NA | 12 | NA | TGTGCCAGCAGGAGGGACGGGGTCATTCAGTACTTC | CASRRDGVIQYF
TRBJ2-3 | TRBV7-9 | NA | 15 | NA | TGTGCCAGCAGCATCCGTCGGGGGAGCACAGATACGCAGTATTTT | CASSIRRGSTDTQYF
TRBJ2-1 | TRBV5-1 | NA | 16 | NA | TGCGCCAGCAGCCGGGGAGGGACAGGAAAATGGGATGAGCAGTTCTTC | CASSRGGTGKWDEQFF
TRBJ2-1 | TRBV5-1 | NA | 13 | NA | TGCGCCAGCAGCTTAAATTCCGGGAATGAGCAGTTCTTC | CASSLNSGNEQFF
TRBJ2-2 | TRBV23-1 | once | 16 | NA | TGCGCCAGCAGTCAATCCGTCCAGGTAGGCACCGGGGAGCTGTTTTTT | CASSQSVQVGTGELFF
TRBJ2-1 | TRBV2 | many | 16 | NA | TGTGCCAGCCTCCGAGGGGCGGGGAGGTCCTACAATGAGCAGTTCTTC | CASLRGAGRSYNEQFF
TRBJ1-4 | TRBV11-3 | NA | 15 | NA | TGTGCCAGCAGCTTAGTGGCCAGGGTAGACGAAAAACTGTTTTTT | CASSLVARVDEKLFF
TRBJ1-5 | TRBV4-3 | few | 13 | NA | TGCGCCAGCAGCCAAGATTGGAGGCAGCCCCAGCATTTT | CASSQDWRQPQHF
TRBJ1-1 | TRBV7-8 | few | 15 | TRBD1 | TGTGCCAGCAGCACATACGGACAGGGGGGGACTGAAGCTTTCTTT | CASSTYGQGGTEAFF
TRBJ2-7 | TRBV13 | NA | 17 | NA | TGTGCCAGCAGCTTAGGAATGGGACATTCTAGCTCCTACGAGCAGTACTTC | CASSLGMGHSSSYEQYF
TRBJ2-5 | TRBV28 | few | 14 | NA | TGTGCCAGCAGTCCCCCAGGAGTCCAAGAGACCCAGTACTTC | CASSPPGVQETQYF